This entry describes one T cell receptor (beta chain). The data stem from a study of cytomegalovirus exposure and HLA in healthy donors. Study details: An earlier analysis identified 100 million to 130 million unique TCR beta sequences in about 180 million T cells.

The PCR contained 60 Vbeta and 13 Jbeta primers. Authors' methods: Approximately 11 million shared chains were among about 80 million unique TCR beta chains counted in a later analysis. TCRdb's table, derived via immunoSEQ multiplex PCR, lists solely in-frame clones and lacks some. V, J and clone size are taken as reported in that table, and D and trimming were inferred from the DNA itself. Among 100,000 to 150,000 clones listed, just over 75% were seen once. Participants comprised healthy donors of bone marrow. Donors counted as nominally healthy when sampled, yet unrecorded immune exposures were likely. The CDR3 consists of 14 residues. Looked up from germline, CDR1 is SGHRS and CDR2 is YFSETQ. V was pared by 0 bases and J by 3 bases, with 9 bases between.

Sequences were obtained from PBMCs. The chain has TRBV5-1 and TRBJ1-1; D remains ambiguous. The receptor was derived from a woman between 45 and 60 years old in good health and CMV-seronegative. This CDR3 reads CASSLGNGDTEAFF. CDR3 nucleotides: TGCGCCAGCAGCTTGGGCAACGGGGACACTGAAGCTTTCTTT. Combining the CDR3 with reference TRBV5-1 and TRBJ1-1 gives the whole variable domain KAGVTQTPRYLIKTRGQQVTLSCSPISGHRSVSWYQQTPGQGLQFLFEYFSETQRNKGNFPGRFSGRQFSNSRSEMNVSTLELGDSALYLCASSLGNGDTEAFFGQGTRLTVV.